These 9 T cell receptor beta chains share one sample of origin, sequenced in a study of cytomegalovirus exposure and HLA in healthy donors (dated by TCRdb to 2016 to 2017). The library was generated by the immunoSEQ multiplex PCR assay. A mixture of 60 forward primers for TCR Vbeta segments and 13 reverse primers for TCR Jbeta segments was used in the multiplex PCR. This immuneACCESS table, as held by TCRdb, lists in-frame sequences with V and J called but not all clones. Of the missing ones, under half trace to an unresolved V gene in checked studies; the others have no known cause. Recorded for this sample are 160,000 or so clones; more than 80% of them occurred a single time. 6.5% to 7.5% of the sample goes to the ten largest clones. The sample was PBMCs. These receptors were obtained from a woman under 40 in good health and CMV-seropositive.

V is TRBV5-1 and J is TRBJ2-5, with D possibly being TRBD1 (5 bases). Germline loops: CDR1 SGHRS, CDR2 YFSETQ. The V end lost 3 bases, the J end lost 3 bases, and 15 bases lay between the germline ends. The CDR3 extends over 15 amino acids. The CDR3 nucleotides are TGCGCCAGCAGCTCGACTCAGGGAAGAGAAGAGACCCAGTACTTC. This translates into CASSSTQGREETQYF.

The chain recombines TRBV6-6 with TRBJ1-5, with TRBD1 matching 7 bases. The CDR3 has 15 residues. Per the germline V gene, CDR1 is MNHNY and CDR2 is SVGAGI (reference sequence). After removal of 6 bases from V and 4 bases from J, the junction contained 9 bases not matched to a gene. The CDR3 loop is CASRLYGQANQPQHF. CDR3 bases: TGTGCCAGCAGACTTTACGGACAGGCGAATCAGCCCCAGCATTTT.

This chain connects TRBV6-5 to TRBJ2-5; a possible D gene is TRBD2 (7 bases). Deletions cut 2 bases from V and 0 bases from J, with 10 bases between. Per the germline V gene, CDR1 is MNHEY and CDR2 is SVGAGI. This CDR3 has 15 amino acids. The DNA of the CDR3 is TGTGCCAGCAGTTACGAGGGGGGGTACCAAGAGACCCAGTACTTC. Amino acid sequence: CASSYEGGYQETQYF.

J is TRBJ2-1 and V is TRBV28, with 9 bases that match TRBD1. V dropped 8 bases and J dropped 4; count of bases not matched to a gene: 9. Per the germline V gene, CDR1 is MDHEN and CDR2 is SYDVKM. The CDR3 consists of 15 residues. Written as DNA, the CDR3 is TGTGCCAGCCGACTTACAGGGGGCCCGTACAATGAGCAGTTCTTC. It translates to CASRLTGGPYNEQFF. Complete variable domain (other parts from reference TRBV28 and TRBJ2-1): DVKVTQSSRYLVKRTGEKVFLECVQDMDHENMFWYRQDPGLGLRLIYFSYDVKMKEKGDIPEGYSVSREKKERFSLILESASTNQTSMYLCASRLTGGPYNEQFFGPGTRLTVL.

V is TRBV6-6 and J is TRBJ2-5, with a tentative D call TRBD1 (5 bases). Trimming stripped 2 bases from V and 5 bases from J, with 12 bases between. CDR1 and CDR2 (germline): MNHNY, SVGAGI (reference sequence). This CDR3 comprises 14 residues. The CDR3 loop reads CASSYLDPGETQYF. CDR3 sequence (DNA): TGTGCCAGCAGTTACCTTGACCCAGGGGAGACCCAGTACTTC.

This rearrangement joins TRBV19 to TRBJ1-6; 8 bases fit TRBD1. After removal of 6 bases from V and 6 bases from J, the junction contained 4 bases not matched to a gene. This CDR3 comprises 14 residues. The V gene's germline CDR1 is LNHDA and CDR2 SQIVND (reference sequence). The CDR3 protein is CASRRTGPNSPLHF. CDR3 bases: TGTGCCAGTAGACGGACAGGGCCTAATTCACCCCTCCACTTT.

The J gene is TRBJ2-4, the V gene TRBV11-2; TRBD1 is a possible D gene (5 bases). V was clipped by 5 bases and J by 0 bases, with 11 bases between them. Germline V gene lookup returns CDR1 SGHAT and CDR2 FQNNGV. The CDR3 extends over 15 amino acids. The CDR3 loop reads CASSTPGAAKNIQYF. As DNA, the CDR3 is TGTGCCAGCAGCACCCCTGGGGCAGCCAAAAACATTCAGTACTTC.

This clone was found a few times. This sequence joins TRBV2 and TRBJ2-7; possibly TRBD1 for D (6 bases). Trimming pared 3 bases from V and 2 bases from J, leaving 11 bases between. Per the germline V gene, CDR1 is SNHLY and CDR2 is FYNNEI. The CDR3 length is 14 residues. The CDR3 nucleotides are TGTGCCAGCAGTGACAGGGGAGTCCCCTACGAGCAGTACTTC. Translation gives CASSDRGVPYEQYF.

This clone was found once. V and J are TRBV29-1 and TRBJ1-2; unclear D gene. The CDR3 has 13 residues. Between the trimmed V and J ends, which lost 5 bases and 5 bases, there was a span of 15 bases. Germline CDR1 SQVTM, CDR2 ANQGSEA. The DNA for the CDR3 is TGCAGCGTTTATCCGGGAGTCGGTTATGGCTACACCTTC. It yields the protein CSVYPGVGYGYTF. The full variable domain, with the rest looked up from reference TRBV29-1 and TRBJ1-2, is SAVISQKPSRDICQRGTSLTIQCQVDSQVTMMFWYRQQPGQSLTLIATANQGSEATYESGFVIDKFPISRPNLTFSTLTVSNMSPEDSSIYLCSVYPGVGYGYTFGSGTRLTVV.